This passage covers 6 T cell receptor beta chains from one sample sequenced in a study of cytomegalovirus exposure and HLA in healthy donors. 60 Vbeta and 13 Jbeta primers were used in PCR. Libraries were prepared by immunoSEQ multiplex PCR; TCRdb keeps only in-frame clonotypes and omits some of them. Of about 120,000 clones detected, 80% appear once; the ten largest clones hold approximately 10%. Sequenced sample: PBMCs. The receptors derive from a man younger than 40 in good health and CMV-seropositive.

The gene calls are TRBV5-1 and TRBJ2-3; D might be TRBD2 (5 bases). Trimming pared 5 bases from V and 3 bases from J, leaving 16 bases between. The CDR3 contains 15 residues. Germline CDR1 is SGHRS and CDR2 is YFSETQ. CDR3 in amino acids: CASSRFREGTDTQYF. CDR3 nucleotide sequence: TGCGCCAGCAGTAGGTTTCGGGAAGGGACAGATACGCAGTATTTT.

The J gene is TRBJ2-7, the V gene TRBV5-6; tentative D call: TRBD1 (6 bases). The V end was cut by 3 bases, the J end by 3 bases, with 10 bases between. The CDR3 runs to 13 residues. CDR1 is SGHDT, CDR2 YYEEEE, per germline. CDR3 DNA: TGTGCCAGCAGCTCGACAGGAGTCTACGAGCAGTACTTC. Amino acid sequence: CASSSTGVYEQYF.

This chain uses TRBV5-1 with TRBJ2-1; 9 bases line up with TRBD2. The germline V gene has CDR1 SGHRS and CDR2 YFSETQ. J was trimmed by 5 bases and V by 0 bases; bases with no gene match: 6. This CDR3 is 16 amino acids long. This CDR3 is CASSLAPSGGHNEQFF. CDR3 sequence (DNA): TGCGCCAGCAGCTTGGCTCCCAGCGGGGGGCACAATGAGCAGTTCTTC.

The chain carries TRBV6-5 and TRBJ1-1, with D perhaps matching TRBD1 (6 bases). V dropped 6 bases and J dropped 11 bases, with 22 bases sitting between them. The V gene's germline CDR1 is MNHEY and CDR2 SVGAGI. The CDR3 runs 14 residues. The CDR3 sequence: CASRPNRDTSMAFF. The CDR3 DNA sequence: TGTGCCAGCAGACCCAACCGGGACACCAGCATGGCTTTCTTT.

This clone was counted a single time. The V call is TRBV30, the J call TRBJ1-6; the D gene is possibly TRBD1 (6 bases). Germline V gene data show CDR1 as GTSNPN and CDR2 as SVGIG (reference sequence). With 3 bases removed from V and 8 bases from J, the gap between germline ends came to 8 bases. The CDR3 runs to 12 residues. The CDR3: CAWRQGDSPLHF. As DNA, the CDR3 is TGTGCCTGGAGACAGGGTGATTCACCCCTCCACTTT.

The chain links TRBV18 to TRBJ2-7, with D perhaps matching TRBD2 (5 bases). The V gene's germline CDR1 is KGHSH and CDR2 LQKENI. V lost 2 bases and J lost 6, with 17 bases in between. The CDR3 covers 15 residues. CDR3 sequence (DNA): TGTGCCAGCTCACCAAGAGGGCTAGTCGTCGCCGAGCAGTACTTC. Translating gives CASSPRGLVVAEQYF.